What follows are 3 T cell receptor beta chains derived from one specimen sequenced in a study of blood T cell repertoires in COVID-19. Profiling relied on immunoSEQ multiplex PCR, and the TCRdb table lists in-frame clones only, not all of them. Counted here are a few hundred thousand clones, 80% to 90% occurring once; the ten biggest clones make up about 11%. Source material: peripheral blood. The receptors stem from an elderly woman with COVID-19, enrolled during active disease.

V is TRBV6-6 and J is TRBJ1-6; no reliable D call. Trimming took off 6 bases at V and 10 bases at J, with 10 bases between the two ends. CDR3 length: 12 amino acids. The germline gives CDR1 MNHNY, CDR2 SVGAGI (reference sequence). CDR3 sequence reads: CASSQTASPLHF. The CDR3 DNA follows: TGTGCCAGCAGCCAAACCGCGTCACCCCTCCACTTT.

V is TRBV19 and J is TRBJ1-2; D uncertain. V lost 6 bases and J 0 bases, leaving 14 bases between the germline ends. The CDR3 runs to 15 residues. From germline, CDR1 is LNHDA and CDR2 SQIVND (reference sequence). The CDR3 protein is CASREELGSNYGYTF. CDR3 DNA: TGTGCCAGTAGAGAGGAGCTGGGTTCTAACTATGGCTACACCTTC.

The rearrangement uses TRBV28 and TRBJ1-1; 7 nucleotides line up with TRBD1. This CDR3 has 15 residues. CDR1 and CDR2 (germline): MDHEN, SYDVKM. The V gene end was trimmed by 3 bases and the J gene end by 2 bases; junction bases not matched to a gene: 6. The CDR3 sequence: CASSLWGTANTEAFF. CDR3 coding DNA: TGTGCCAGCAGTTTGTGGGGGACAGCTAACACTGAAGCTTTCTTT.